This entry is about one TCR beta chain. The antigen is not known. Other nucleotide sequences from this sample produce the same CDR3. Method: immunoSEQ multiplex PCR; TCRdb's copy keeps in-frame clones and lacks some. Among some 2.3 million clones listed, more than 85% were seen once. These data come from a study of shared clonotypes between healthy human individuals. Study at large: A couple of women and three men aged 18 to 49 made up the donors. Three plates were used per donor for CD4 naive, three for CD4 memory, two for CD8 naive and one for CD8 memory. Findings and limits, study-wide: When compared with the clonotypes that were shared by all four sorted-subset donors, the non-shared clonotypes turned out to have lower generation probabilities. Among donors, sharing of clonotypes was expected to be affected by sequencing depth.

The CDR3 runs 12 residues. Germline CDR1 reads SNHLY; CDR2 reads FYNNEI. V lost 5 bases, J lost 8 bases, and 9 bases lay in between. The chain uses TRBV2 and TRBJ1-4; D gene unclear. Sequenced input: naive CD4+ T cells from PBMCs. Sample subset: CD45RA+ positively selected. The source is a man younger than 30 in good health. Some clones in this sample may be carry-over from other donors' samples. CDR3 amino acids: CASSFGNEKLFF. CDR3 bases: TGTGCCAGCAGTTTCGGGAACGAAAAACTGTTTTTT.